This T cell receptor beta chain is from a study of cytomegalovirus exposure and HLA in healthy donors. Study summary: A later analysis reported the 120 validation repertoires used the same platform as the 550 to 800 first-cohort repertoires.

TCRdb keeps only in-frame clones here, not all; method: immunoSEQ multiplex PCR. Of approximately 300,000 clones in the sample, about nine tenths are singletons; the top ten hold more than 0.8%. Germline V gene data show CDR1 as SGHRS and CDR2 as YFSETQ. The CDR3 covers 14 residues. Deletions cut 0 bases from V and 2 bases from J, with 9 bases between. The genes are TRBV5-1 and TRBJ2-7, with a weak D call TRBD1 (6 bases). The sample taken for sequencing was PBMCs. The sequence came from a woman aged 18-29 years in good health and CMV-seronegative. As DNA, the CDR3 is TGCGCCAGCAGCTTGGGTCGGACAGCCTACGAGCAGTACTTC. It specifies CASSLGRTAYEQYF.